The 3 T cell receptor beta chains reported below all come from one sample, sequenced in a study of T cells after yellow fever vaccination. Using its own MiXCR run on the 5' RACE reads, TCRdb lists one record per CDR3 protein. The sample gives 300,000 or so distinct CDR3 sequences, 6.8% of which show up once; around 17% is in the top ten. The sample in question was PBMCs, obtained around 45 days after the first yellow fever vaccination. The receptors were sampled from a man between 18 and 29 years old who received the YFV17D yellow fever vaccine.

The sample holds a few counts of this clonotype. The CDR3 nucleotides are TGTGCCACCAGCAGAGATTTTGGAGGGGGAAATTCACCCCTCCACTTT. Protein product: CATSRDFGGGNSPLHF. The chain employs TRBV15 and TRBJ1-6; possible D gene TRBD1, 6 bases. Looked up from germline, CDR1 is LNHNV and CDR2 is YYDKDF (reference sequence). V gave up 0 bases and J gave up 7 bases, with 13 bases separating them. The CDR3 runs to 16 residues.

This clonotype was found many times. CDR3 sequence: CASSVAGGSRYGYTF. CDR3 coding DNA: TGTGCCAGCAGCGTAGCGGGGGGGAGTCGCTATGGCTACACCTTC. The chain combines TRBV9 with TRBJ1-2, with TRBD1 as a possible D gene (5 bases). Germline lookup yields CDR1 SGDLS and CDR2 YYNGEE. The CDR3 is made up of 15 amino acids. V was pared by 0 bases and J by 4 bases, with 13 bases between.

This chain uses TRBV5-1 with TRBJ2-3; D remains ambiguous. V was cut by 4 bases and J by 2 bases, with 17 bases left in between. The germline V gene has CDR1 SGHRS and CDR2 YFSETQ. CDR3 length: 16 amino acids. CDR3 protein: CASSRRSAFATDTQYF. CDR3 DNA sequence: TGCGCCAGCAGCCGGCGGAGCGCGTTTGCCACAGATACGCAGTATTTT.